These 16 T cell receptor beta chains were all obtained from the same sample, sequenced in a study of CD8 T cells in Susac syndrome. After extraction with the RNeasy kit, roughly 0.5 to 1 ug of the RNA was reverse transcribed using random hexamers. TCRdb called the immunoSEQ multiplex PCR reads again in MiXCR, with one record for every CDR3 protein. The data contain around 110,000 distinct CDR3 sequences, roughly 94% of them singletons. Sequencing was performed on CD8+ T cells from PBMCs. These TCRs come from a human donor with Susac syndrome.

The CDR3 here is CASSQGPPWAEAFF. For the CDR3, the DNA is TGCGCCAGCAGTCAAGGACCCCCGTGGGCTGAAGCTTTCTTT. J is TRBJ1-1 and V is TRBV23-1; D ambiguous. TRBV23-1 is sorted into the ORF group, with uncertain function. V lost 2 bases and J 6 bases, leaving 13 bases between the germline ends. The CDR3 contains 14 residues.

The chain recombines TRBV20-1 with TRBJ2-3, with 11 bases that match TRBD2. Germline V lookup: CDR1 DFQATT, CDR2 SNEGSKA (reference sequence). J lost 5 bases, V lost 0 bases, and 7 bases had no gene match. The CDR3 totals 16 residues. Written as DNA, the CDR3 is TGCAGTGCTAGAGATGAAAGGACTAGCGGGCAAGATACGCAGTATTTT. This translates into CSARDERTSGQDTQYF.

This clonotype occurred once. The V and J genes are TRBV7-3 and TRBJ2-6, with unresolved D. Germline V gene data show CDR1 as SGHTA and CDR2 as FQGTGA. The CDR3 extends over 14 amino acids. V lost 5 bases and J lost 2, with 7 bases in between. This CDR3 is CASSPVTGANVLTF. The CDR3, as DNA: TGTGCCAGCAGCCCGGTTACTGGGGCCAACGTCCTGACTTTC.

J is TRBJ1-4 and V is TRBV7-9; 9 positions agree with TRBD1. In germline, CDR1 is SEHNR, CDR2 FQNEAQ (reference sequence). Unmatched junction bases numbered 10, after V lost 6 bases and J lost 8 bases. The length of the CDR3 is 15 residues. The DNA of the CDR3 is TGTGCCAGCAGTCCCCGGGACAGGGACGGCGAAAAACTGTTTTTT. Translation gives CASSPRDRDGEKLFF.

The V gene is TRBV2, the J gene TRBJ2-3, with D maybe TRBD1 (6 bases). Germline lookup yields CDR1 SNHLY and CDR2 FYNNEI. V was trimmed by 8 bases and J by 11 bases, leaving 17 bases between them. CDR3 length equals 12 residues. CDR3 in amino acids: CASYPGVEKQYF. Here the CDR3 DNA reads TGTGCCAGCTACCCAGGGGTAGAGAAGCAGTATTTT. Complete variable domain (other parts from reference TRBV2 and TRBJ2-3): EPEVTQTPSHQVTQMGQEVILRCVPISNHLYFYWYRQILGQKVEFLVSFYNNEISEKSEIFDDQFSVERPDGSNFTLKIRSTKLEDSAMYFCASYPGVEKQYFGPGTRLTVL.

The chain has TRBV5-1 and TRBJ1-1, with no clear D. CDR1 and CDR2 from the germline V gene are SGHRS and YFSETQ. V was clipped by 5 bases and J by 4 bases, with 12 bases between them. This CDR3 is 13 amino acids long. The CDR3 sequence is CASSDGDGTEAFF. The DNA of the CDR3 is TGCGCCAGCAGTGATGGGGATGGCACTGAAGCTTTCTTT.

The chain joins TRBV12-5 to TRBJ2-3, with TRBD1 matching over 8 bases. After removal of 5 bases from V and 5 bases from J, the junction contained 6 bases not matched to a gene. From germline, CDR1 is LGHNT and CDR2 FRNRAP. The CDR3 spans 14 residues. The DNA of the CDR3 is TGTGCTAGTGGTACCGGACAGGGACGAGATACGCAGTATTTT. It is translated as CASGTGQGRDTQYF.

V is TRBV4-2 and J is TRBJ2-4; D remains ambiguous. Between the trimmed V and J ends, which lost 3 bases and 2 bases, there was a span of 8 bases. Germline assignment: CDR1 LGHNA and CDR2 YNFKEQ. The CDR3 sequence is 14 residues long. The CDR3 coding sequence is TGTGCCAGCAGCCATGGTGTAACCAAAAACATTCAGTACTTC. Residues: CASSHGVTKNIQYF.

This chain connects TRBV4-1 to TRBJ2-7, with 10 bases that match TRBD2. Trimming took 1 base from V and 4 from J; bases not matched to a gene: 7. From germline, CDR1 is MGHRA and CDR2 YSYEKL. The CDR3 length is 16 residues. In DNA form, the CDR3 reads TGCGCCAGCAGCCAAGGGGATGCTAGCGGGGGTTACGAGCAGTACTTC. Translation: CASSQGDASGGYEQYF.

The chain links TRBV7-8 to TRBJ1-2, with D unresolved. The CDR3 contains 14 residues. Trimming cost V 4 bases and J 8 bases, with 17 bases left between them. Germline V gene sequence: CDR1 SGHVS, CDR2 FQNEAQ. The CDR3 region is CASSSPEGIQGYTF. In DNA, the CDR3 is TGTGCCAGCAGCTCCCCCGAAGGGATTCAGGGCTACACCTTC.

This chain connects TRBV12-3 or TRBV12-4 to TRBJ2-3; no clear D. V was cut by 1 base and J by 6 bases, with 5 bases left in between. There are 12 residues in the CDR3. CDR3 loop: CASSLVQDTQYF. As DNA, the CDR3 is TGTGCCAGCAGTTTAGTCCAGGATACGCAGTATTTT.

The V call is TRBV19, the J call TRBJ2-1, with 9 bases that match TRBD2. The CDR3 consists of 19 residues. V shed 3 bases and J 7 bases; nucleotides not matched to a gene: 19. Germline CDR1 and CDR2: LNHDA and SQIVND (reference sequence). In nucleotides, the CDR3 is TGTGCCAGTAGTATGGTGGCGGGGTTGGCGGGGGGGATTGTAAATGAGCAGTTCTTC. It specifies CASSMVAGLAGGIVNEQFF.

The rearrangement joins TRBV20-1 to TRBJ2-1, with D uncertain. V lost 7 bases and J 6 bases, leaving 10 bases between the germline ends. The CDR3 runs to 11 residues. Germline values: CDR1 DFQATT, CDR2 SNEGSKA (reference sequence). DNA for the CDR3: TGCAGTGTCTCTCGGATCAATGAGCAGTTCTTC. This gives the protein CSVSRINEQFF.

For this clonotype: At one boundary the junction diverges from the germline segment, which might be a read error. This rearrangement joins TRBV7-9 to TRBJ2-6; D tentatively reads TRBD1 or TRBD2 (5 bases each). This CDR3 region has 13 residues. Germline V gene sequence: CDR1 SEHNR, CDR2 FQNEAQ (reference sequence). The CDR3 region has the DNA TGTGCCAGCAGCTTAGGAGGGGACAACGTCCTGACTTTC. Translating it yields CASSLGGDNVLTF.

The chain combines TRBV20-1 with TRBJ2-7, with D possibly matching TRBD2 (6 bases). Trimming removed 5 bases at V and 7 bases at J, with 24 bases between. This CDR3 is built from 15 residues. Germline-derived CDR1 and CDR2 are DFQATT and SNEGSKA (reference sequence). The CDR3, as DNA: TGCAGTGCTCACCCCCGGGGCGGGGTCACTAAGGAGCAGTACTTC. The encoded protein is CSAHPRGGVTKEQYF.

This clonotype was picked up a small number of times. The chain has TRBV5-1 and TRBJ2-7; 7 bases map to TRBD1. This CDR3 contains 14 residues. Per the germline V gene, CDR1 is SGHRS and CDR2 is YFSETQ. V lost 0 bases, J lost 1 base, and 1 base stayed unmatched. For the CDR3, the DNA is TGCGCCAGCAGCTTGGGACAGGGATCCTACGAGCAGTACTTC. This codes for CASSLGQGSYEQYF.